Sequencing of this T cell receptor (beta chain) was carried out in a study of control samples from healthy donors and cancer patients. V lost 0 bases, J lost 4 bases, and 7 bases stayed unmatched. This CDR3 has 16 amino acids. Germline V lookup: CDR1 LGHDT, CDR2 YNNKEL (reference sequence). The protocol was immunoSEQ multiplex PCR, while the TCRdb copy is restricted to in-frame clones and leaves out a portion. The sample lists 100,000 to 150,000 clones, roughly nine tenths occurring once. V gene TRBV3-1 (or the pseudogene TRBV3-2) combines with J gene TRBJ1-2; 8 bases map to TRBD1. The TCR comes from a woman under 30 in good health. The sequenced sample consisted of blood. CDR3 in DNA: TGTGCCAGCAGCCAAGACGACAGGGGCCCCCCCTATGGCTACACCTTC. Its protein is CASSQDDRGPPYGYTF.